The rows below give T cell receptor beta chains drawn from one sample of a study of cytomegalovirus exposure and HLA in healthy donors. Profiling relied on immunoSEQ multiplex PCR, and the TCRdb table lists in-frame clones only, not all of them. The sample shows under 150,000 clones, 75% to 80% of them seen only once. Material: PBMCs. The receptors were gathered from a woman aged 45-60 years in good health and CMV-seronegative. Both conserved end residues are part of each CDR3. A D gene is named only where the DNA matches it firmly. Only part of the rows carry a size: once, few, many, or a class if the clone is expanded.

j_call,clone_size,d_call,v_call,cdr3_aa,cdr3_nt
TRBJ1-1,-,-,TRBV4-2,CASSRPEFGLGTEAFF,TGTGCCAGCAGCCGGCCTGAGTTTGGGCTCGGCACTGAAGCTTTCTTT
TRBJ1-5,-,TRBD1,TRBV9,CASSLGGETQPQHF,TGTGCCAGCAGCCTAGGGGGCGAGACCCAGCCCCAGCATTTT
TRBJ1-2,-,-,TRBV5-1,CASSLDPRANYGYTF,TGCGCCAGCAGCTTGGACCCCCGGGCTAACTATGGCTACACCTTC
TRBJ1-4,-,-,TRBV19,CASSRPNEKLFF,TGTGCCAGTAGTAGGCCTAATGAAAAACTGTTTTTT
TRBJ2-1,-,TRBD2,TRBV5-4,CASSSQTSGGVNEQFF,TGTGCCAGCAGCAGCCAGACTAGCGGGGGGGTTAATGAGCAGTTCTTC
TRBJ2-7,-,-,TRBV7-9,CASSLGGGAFYEQYF,TGTGCCAGCAGCTTAGGAGGGGGGGCATTCTACGAGCAGTACTTC
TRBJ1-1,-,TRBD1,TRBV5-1,CASSHNQGVNTEAFF,TGCGCCAGCAGTCATAACCAGGGGGTAAACACTGAAGCTTTCTTT
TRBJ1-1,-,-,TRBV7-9,CASSPLALMNTEAFF,TGTGCCAGCAGCCCATTGGCCCTGATGAACACTGAAGCTTTCTTT
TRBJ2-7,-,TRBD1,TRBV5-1,CASAIQRGRSDEQYF,TGCGCCAGCGCGATCCAAAGGGGGCGTTCGGACGAGCAGTACTTC
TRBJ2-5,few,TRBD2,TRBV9,CASSPGPGGQETQYF,TGTGCCAGCAGCCCCGGTCCCGGGGGGCAAGAGACCCAGTACTTC
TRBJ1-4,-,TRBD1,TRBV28,CASTDRGLKLFF,TGTGCCAGCACGGACAGGGGGCTAAAACTGTTTTTT
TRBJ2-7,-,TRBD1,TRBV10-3,CAISEGQGSYEQYF,TGTGCCATCAGTGAGGGACAGGGCTCCTACGAGCAGTACTTC
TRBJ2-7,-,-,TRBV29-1,CSVAKGLASPYEQYF,TGCAGCGTAGCCAAGGGACTCGCCAGCCCCTACGAGCAGTACTTC
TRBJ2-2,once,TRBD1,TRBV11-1,CASSGRTGGTGELFF,TGTGCCAGCAGCGGGAGGACAGGGGGGACCGGGGAGCTGTTTTTT
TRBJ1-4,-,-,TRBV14,CASSQAGFREKLFF,TGTGCCAGCAGCCAAGCGGGATTTAGGGAAAAACTGTTTTTT
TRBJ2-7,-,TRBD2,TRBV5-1,CASSLPSSGGFYEQYF,TGCGCCAGCAGCTTGCCGTCTAGCGGGGGGTTTTACGAGCAGTACTTC